Presented here are 28 T cell receptor beta chains from one specimen sequenced in a study of shared clonotypes between healthy human individuals. The repertoire was sequenced with immunoSEQ multiplex PCR; TCRdb's copy has only in-frame clones and lacks some. The profile shows under 2,500,000 clones, approximately 94% of them singletons. The sequenced material came from naive CD4+ T cells sorted from blood. Subset reported: CD45RA+ positively selected. The origin of the receptors is a man aged 18-30 years in good health.

V and J are TRBV27 and TRBJ2-6; 7 nucleotides match TRBD1. The CDR3 is 18 residues long. Germline lookup yields CDR1 MNHEY and CDR2 SMNVEV (reference sequence). J lost 4 bases, V lost 5 bases, and 14 bases had no gene match. CDR3 loop: CASSPSRDSPDGANVLTF. CDR3 nucleotides: TGTGCCAGCAGTCCATCTAGGGACAGCCCTGACGGGGCCAACGTCCTGACTTTC.

The rearrangement joins TRBV5-1 to TRBJ1-1; D might be TRBD1 (6 bases). Trimming removed 4 bases from V and 0 bases from J, with 13 bases in between. Germline CDR1 is SGHRS and CDR2 is YFSETQ. This CDR3 spans 15 amino acids. This CDR3 reads CASSHTQGLNTEAFF. Here the CDR3 DNA reads TGCGCCAGCAGCCACACTCAGGGGTTGAACACTGAAGCTTTCTTT.

The DNA of the CDR3 is TGTGCCAGCAGCCCCATCACGGGGGCCTCGGGTGGCTACACCTTC. This translates into CASSPITGASGGYTF. The chain combines TRBV11-2 with TRBJ1-2, with D perhaps matching TRBD1 (6 bases). This CDR3 spans 15 amino acids. In germline, CDR1 is SGHAT, CDR2 FQNNGV. The V and J ends lost 5 bases and 7 bases respectively, with 20 bases between them.

This chain joins TRBV5-4 and TRBJ2-7; 10 nucleotides match TRBD2. The CDR3 length is 16 residues. After removal of 0 bases from V and 6 bases from J, the junction contained 9 bases not matched to a gene. Germline CDR1 reads SGHNT; CDR2 reads YYREEE (reference sequence). The CDR3 here is CASSLDGLAGVAEQYF. CDR3 in DNA: TGTGCCAGCAGCTTGGATGGGCTAGCGGGGGTCGCCGAGCAGTACTTC.

V gene TRBV27 combines with J gene TRBJ2-3; maybe TRBD2 (6 bases). V gave up 8 bases and J gave up 1 base, with 10 bases separating them. From germline, CDR1 is MNHEY and CDR2 SMNVEV (reference sequence). This CDR3 spans 13 amino acids. The CDR3: CASRDFRTDTQYF. The CDR3 DNA sequence: TGTGCCAGCCGGGACTTCCGCACAGATACGCAGTATTTT.

This clone was seen a single time. The chain is built from TRBV28 and TRBJ1-2, with a weak D call TRBD1 (5 bases). The CDR3 consists of 14 residues. The germline V gene encodes CDR1 MDHEN and CDR2 SYDVKM. Between the trimmed V and J ends, which lost 7 bases and 5 bases, there was a span of 17 bases. The CDR3 nucleotides read TGTGCCAGCATCAATAGGGGCCCTGGGTATGGCTACACCTTC. Translation gives CASINRGPGYGYTF.

Regarding this clone: The same CDR3 is also encoded by other DNA sequences in this sample. The CDR3 loop is CASSLVGGRVETQYF. Written as DNA, the CDR3 is TGCGCCAGCAGCTTGGTTGGCGGGAGGGTCGAGACCCAGTACTTC. V is TRBV5-1 and J is TRBJ2-5; 9 nucleotides agree with TRBD2. Trimming removed 0 bases from V and 5 bases from J; junction bases left unmatched: 5. Germline-derived CDR1 and CDR2 are SGHRS and YFSETQ. CDR3 length: 15 amino acids.

This clone has only a few counts. The chain is built from TRBV6-5 and TRBJ1-1; D is possibly TRBD1 (6 bases). Germline V CDR1 and CDR2: MNHEY, SVGAGI. CDR3 length: 13 residues. The ends were cut back, 11 bases at V and 5 bases at J, with 18 bases in the middle. The CDR3 reads CAVRRGQGTEAFF. In DNA form, the CDR3 reads TGTGCCGTCCGCAGGGGACAAGGAACTGAAGCTTTCTTT.

This chain joins TRBV28 and TRBJ2-7; D may be TRBD1 or TRBD2 (5 bases each). The germline V and J ends were trimmed by 5 bases and 3 bases, with 20 bases remaining between them. The germline CDR1 and CDR2 sequences are MDHEN and SYDVKM. The CDR3 is 16 residues long. The CDR3 reads CASSLSSGTRGYEQYF. The CDR3 coding sequence is TGTGCCAGCAGTCTCTCCTCCGGGACGAGAGGCTACGAGCAGTACTTC.

V is TRBV6-5 and J is TRBJ1-1, with 7 bases lining up with TRBD1. With 0 bases clipped from V and 5 bases from J, the junction kept 9 bases outside the gene matches. Germline CDR1 MNHEY, CDR2 SVGAGI. There are 16 residues in the CDR3. The CDR3 region has the DNA TGTGCCAGCAGTTACTCGACGGGCAGGGGGAGGACTGAAGCTTTCTTT. Translated: CASSYSTGRGRTEAFF.

The J gene is TRBJ1-1, the V gene TRBV7-6, with 10 bases identical to TRBD1. The CDR3 loop spans 16 amino acids. Germline values: CDR1 SGHVS, CDR2 FNYEAQ. V lost 1 base and J lost 4; bases outside the gene matches: 6. The CDR3 DNA follows: TGTGCCAGCAGCTTAGGATTGGGACAGGGGAGCACTGAAGCTTTCTTT. This gives the protein CASSLGLGQGSTEAFF.

This sequence joins TRBV4-1 and TRBJ2-5; D is possibly TRBD2 (5 bases). This CDR3 has 18 residues. Germline V CDR1 and CDR2: MGHRA, YSYEKL. The V end lost 0 bases, the J end lost 0 bases, and 17 bases lay between the germline ends. The CDR3 sequence is CASSQDEWSGAYQETQYF. Here the CDR3 DNA reads TGCGCCAGCAGCCAAGATGAGTGGAGCGGAGCGTACCAAGAGACCCAGTACTTC.

The rearrangement uses TRBV19 and TRBJ2-2, with D perhaps TRBD1 (6 bases). V lost 8 bases and J lost 5, with 15 bases in between. Looked up from germline, CDR1 is LNHDA and CDR2 is SQIVND (reference sequence). This CDR3 region has 14 residues. The CDR3 DNA is TGTGCCAGTTCCCCGACAACAGGGACCGGGGAGCTGTTTTTT. This encodes CASSPTTGTGELFF.

The chain employs TRBV6-6 and TRBJ2-3; D could derive from TRBD1 or TRBD2 (5 bases each). V was cut by 4 bases and J by 2 bases, with 10 bases left in between. In germline, CDR1 is MNHNY, CDR2 SVGAGI (reference sequence). CDR3 size: 14 residues. CDR3 DNA sequence: TGTGCCAGCAGTTTGCCCGGGACCACAGATACGCAGTATTTT. Translation: CASSLPGTTDTQYF.

The chain links TRBV7-9 to TRBJ1-4; 7 bases match TRBD1. Losses at the gene ends were 1 base for V and 8 bases for J; bases not matched to a gene: 7. Germline CDR1 reads SEHNR; CDR2 reads FQNEAQ (reference sequence). The CDR3 runs to 15 residues. CDR3 residues: CASSLETGAREKLFF. The CDR3 DNA is TGTGCCAGCAGCTTAGAAACAGGGGCTCGGGAAAAACTGTTTTTT.

J is TRBJ2-2 and V is TRBV18; 8 nucleotides agree with TRBD2. Germline V CDR1 and CDR2: KGHSH, LQKENI. V shed 5 bases, J shed 3 bases, and the junction held 11 bases outside the gene matches. This CDR3 spans 17 amino acids. Written as DNA, the CDR3 is TGTGCCAGCTCAGCGGCCAGCGGGAGAGGGGACACCGGGGAGCTGTTTTTT. Translating gives CASSAASGRGDTGELFF.

CDR3 region: CASSLDGGGAGETQYF. The CDR3, as DNA: TGTGCCAGCAGCTTAGATGGCGGGGGGGCCGGGGAGACCCAGTACTTC. V usage is TRBV11-2 and J usage is TRBJ2-5; 9 nucleotides match TRBD2. The CDR3 runs to 16 residues. Trimming cost V 0 bases and J 5 bases; bases outside gene matches: 7. The germline V gene encodes CDR1 SGHAT and CDR2 FQNNGV.

The genes are TRBV5-6 and TRBJ1-2; no clear D gene. V lost 3 bases to trimming and J lost 1 base, with 7 bases between them. Germline CDR1 SGHDT, CDR2 YYEEEE. This CDR3 has 13 residues. The CDR3 reads CASSSSSNYGYTF. The CDR3 DNA is TGTGCCAGCAGCTCGTCGAGTAACTATGGCTACACCTTC.

This rearrangement joins TRBV6-1 to TRBJ2-5, with a possible D match to TRBD2 (7 bases). V was clipped by 0 bases and J by 0 bases, with 17 bases between them. The CDR3 extends over 18 amino acids. Germline CDR1 reads MNHNS; CDR2 reads SASEGT. The CDR3: CASSEAGKEGGYQETQYF. The DNA of the CDR3 is TGTGCCAGCAGTGAAGCAGGGAAGGAGGGGGGGTACCAAGAGACCCAGTACTTC.

Points on this clone: The same CDR3 also results from other DNA sequences found in this sample. The chain joins TRBV18 to TRBJ1-1; the D gene is possibly TRBD1 (5 bases). V dropped 6 bases and J dropped 1 base, with 9 bases sitting between them. The CDR3 sequence is 13 residues long. CDR1 and CDR2 (germline): KGHSH, LQKENI. This chain's CDR3 is CASSGDRNTEAFF. The DNA of the CDR3 is TGTGCCAGCTCGGGCGACAGGAACACTGAAGCTTTCTTT. Complete variable domain (other parts from reference TRBV18 and TRBJ1-1): NAGVMQNPRHLVRRRGQEARLRCSPMKGHSHVYWYRQLPEEGLKFMVYLQKENIIDESGMPKERFSAEFPKEGPSILRIQQVVRGDSAAYFCASSGDRNTEAFFGQGTRLTVV.

This clone was counted once. The chain couples TRBV10-2 to TRBJ2-7, with TRBD2 matching 14 bases. CDR3 size: 15 residues. The V segment lost 6 bases and the J segment 3 bases; nucleotides outside the gene matches: 4. Germline CDR1 is WSHSY and CDR2 is SAAADI. CDR3 protein: CASSGTSGSFYEQYF. As DNA, the CDR3 is TGCGCCAGCAGCGGGACTAGCGGGAGCTTCTACGAGCAGTACTTC.

The J gene is TRBJ1-1, the V gene TRBV21-1; the listed D gene, TRBD1, was not tested against the DNA. TRBV21-1 is reported as a pseudogene. The CDR3 runs to 15 residues. DNA of the CDR3: TGTGCCAGCGTGGTGGGGGCGCGGGTGAACACTGAAGCTTTCTTT. Amino acid sequence: CASVVGARVNTEAFF.

The chain has TRBV7-2 and TRBJ2-3, with D unclear. The CDR3 runs to 14 residues. V was shortened by 1 base and J by 4 bases, with 9 bases between the two germline ends. Germline-derived CDR1 and CDR2 are SGHTA and FQGNSA. CDR3 loop: CASSLGASADTQYF. Written as DNA, the CDR3 is TGTGCCAGCAGCTTAGGGGCGAGCGCAGATACGCAGTATTTT.

The V call is TRBV14, the J call TRBJ2-5; 12 nucleotides align to TRBD2. CDR3 size: 14 residues. In germline, CDR1 is SGHDN, CDR2 FVKESK. Trimming took 4 bases from V and 4 from J; bases not matched to a gene: 1. As DNA, the CDR3 is TGTGCCAGCAGCCCGGGACTAGCGGGAGAGACCCAGTACTTC. Translation gives CASSPGLAGETQYF.

The chain employs TRBV7-6 and TRBJ2-1; 9 bases fit TRBD1. Trimming removed 3 bases from V and 0 bases from J; junction bases left unmatched: 6. The CDR3 has 17 amino acids. Germline assignment: CDR1 SGHVS and CDR2 FNYEAQ. Here the CDR3 reads CASSLGQGSFSYNEQFF. In DNA form, the CDR3 reads TGTGCCAGCAGCTTGGGACAGGGAAGCTTCTCCTACAATGAGCAGTTCTTC.

The chain combines TRBV30 with TRBJ2-6; D is perhaps TRBD1 (5 bases). CDR3 size: 15 residues. CDR1 and CDR2 (germline): GTSNPN, SVGIG (reference sequence). V dropped 0 bases and J dropped 2 bases, with 8 bases sitting between them. The DNA of the CDR3 is TGTGCCTGGAGTGTGGGCAGGGCTGGGGCCAACGTCCTGACTTTC. It codes for CAWSVGRAGANVLTF.

In its sample, this clone was seen a few times. The CDR3 DNA follows: TGTGCCAGCAGCTTTGGGCTTGGGGGAGGTTCACCCCTCCACTTT. Protein sequence: CASSFGLGGGSPLHF. The J gene is TRBJ1-6, the V gene TRBV7-9; tentative D call: TRBD1 (5 bases). The CDR3 covers 15 residues. V shed 3 bases and J shed 9 bases, with 15 bases lying between them. Germline CDR1 SEHNR, CDR2 FQNEAQ (reference sequence).

The chain employs TRBV19 and TRBJ2-7; TRBD2 agrees at 7 bases. Germline CDR1 reads LNHDA; CDR2 reads SQIVND (reference sequence). CDR3 length: 16 residues. Trimming cost V 1 base and J 4 bases; bases outside gene matches: 10. CDR3 amino acids: CASSIGWAGVPYEQYF. CDR3 nucleotides: TGTGCCAGTAGTATAGGTTGGGCGGGAGTCCCTTACGAGCAGTACTTC. The full variable domain, completed using reference TRBV19 and TRBJ2-7, is DGGITQSPKYLFRKEGQNVTLSCEQNLNHDAMYWYRQDPGQGLRLIYYSQIVNDFQKGDIAEGYSVSREKKESFPLTVTSAQKNPTAFYLCASSIGWAGVPYEQYFGPGTRLTVT.